The sequence of this T cell receptor beta chain was determined in a study of cytomegalovirus exposure and HLA in healthy donors. In the PCR, 60 Vbeta and 13 Jbeta primers were used. TCRdb's table, derived via immunoSEQ multiplex PCR, lists solely in-frame clones and lacks some. The data contain about 200,000 clones, approximately 86% of them seen just once; the ten biggest clones take up approximately 1.9%. V was shortened by 0 bases and J by 8 bases, with 13 bases between the two germline ends. The CDR3 contains 14 residues. Germline V gene lookup returns CDR1 LGHNA and CDR2 YNFKEQ. The sequencing sample was made of PBMCs. The clonotype was recovered from a woman younger than 35 in good health and CMV-seronegative. The chain recombines TRBV4-2 with TRBJ1-2, with D possibly being TRBD1 (5 bases). CDR3 DNA: TGTGCCAGCAGCCAAGATGGTTCAGGGCCCGGCTACACCTTC. The encoded protein is CASSQDGSGPGYTF.